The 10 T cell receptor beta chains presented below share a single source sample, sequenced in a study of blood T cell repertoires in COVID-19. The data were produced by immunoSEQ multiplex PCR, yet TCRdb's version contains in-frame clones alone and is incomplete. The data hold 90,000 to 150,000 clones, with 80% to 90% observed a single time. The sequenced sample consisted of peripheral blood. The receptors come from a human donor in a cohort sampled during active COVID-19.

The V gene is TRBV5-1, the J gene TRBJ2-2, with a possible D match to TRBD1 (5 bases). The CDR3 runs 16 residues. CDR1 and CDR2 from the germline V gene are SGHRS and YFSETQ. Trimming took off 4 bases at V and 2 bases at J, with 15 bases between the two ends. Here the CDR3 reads CASSPWGQGNTGELFF. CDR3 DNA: TGCGCCAGCAGCCCCTGGGGTCAGGGAAACACCGGGGAGCTGTTTTTT.

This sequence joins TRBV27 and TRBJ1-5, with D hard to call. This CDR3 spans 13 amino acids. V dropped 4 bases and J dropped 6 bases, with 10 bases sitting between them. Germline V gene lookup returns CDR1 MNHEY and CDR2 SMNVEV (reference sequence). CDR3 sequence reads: CASSSLEGQPQHF. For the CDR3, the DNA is TGTGCCAGCAGTTCCCTCGAGGGTCAGCCCCAGCATTTT.

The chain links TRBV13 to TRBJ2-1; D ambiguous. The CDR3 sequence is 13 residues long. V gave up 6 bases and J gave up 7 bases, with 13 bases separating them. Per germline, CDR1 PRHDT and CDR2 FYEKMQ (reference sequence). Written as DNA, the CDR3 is TGTGCCAGCAGACCTCCTCTAGGTAATGAGCAGTTCTTC. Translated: CASRPPLGNEQFF.

CDR3 DNA sequence: TGCGCCAGCAGCCAAGATCGTTGGACAGGGGTTTCCGAGCAGTACTTC. Translating gives CASSQDRWTGVSEQYF. The chain is built from TRBV4-1 and TRBJ2-7; 9 nucleotides align to TRBD1. V shed 0 bases, J shed 6 bases, and the junction held 9 bases outside the gene matches. The germline V gene has CDR1 MGHRA and CDR2 YSYEKL. This CDR3 region has 16 residues.

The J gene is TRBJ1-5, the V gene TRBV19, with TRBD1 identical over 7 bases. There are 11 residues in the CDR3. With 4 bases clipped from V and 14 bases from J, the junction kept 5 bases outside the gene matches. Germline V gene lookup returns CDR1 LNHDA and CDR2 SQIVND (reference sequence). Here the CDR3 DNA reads TGTGCCAGTAGTACCCAGACAGGGAAGCATTTT. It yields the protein CASSTQTGKHF.

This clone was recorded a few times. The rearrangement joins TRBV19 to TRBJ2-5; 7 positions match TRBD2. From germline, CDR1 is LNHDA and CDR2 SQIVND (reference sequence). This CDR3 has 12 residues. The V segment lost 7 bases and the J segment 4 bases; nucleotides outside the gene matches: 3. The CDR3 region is CASMGRGETQYF. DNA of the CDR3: TGTGCCAGTATGGGGAGGGGAGAGACCCAGTACTTC.

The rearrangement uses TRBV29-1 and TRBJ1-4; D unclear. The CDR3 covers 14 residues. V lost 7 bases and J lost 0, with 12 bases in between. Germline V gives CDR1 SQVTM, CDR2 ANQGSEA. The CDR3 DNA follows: TGCAGCGCCCGGCTCGGGACAACTAATGAAAAACTGTTTTTT. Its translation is CSARLGTTNEKLFF. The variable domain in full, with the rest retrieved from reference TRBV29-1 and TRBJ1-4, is SAVISQKPSRDICQRGTSLTIQCQVDSQVTMMFWYRQQPGQSLTLIATANQGSEATYESGFVIDKFPISRPNLTFSTLTVSNMSPEDSSIYLCSARLGTTNEKLFFGSGTQLSVL.

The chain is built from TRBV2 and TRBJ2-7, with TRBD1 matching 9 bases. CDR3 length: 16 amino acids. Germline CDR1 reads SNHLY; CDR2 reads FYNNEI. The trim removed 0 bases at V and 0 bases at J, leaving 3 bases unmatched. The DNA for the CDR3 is TGTGCCAGCAGTGAAGCGGGGACAGGGAGCTCCTACGAGCAGTACTTC. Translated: CASSEAGTGSSYEQYF.

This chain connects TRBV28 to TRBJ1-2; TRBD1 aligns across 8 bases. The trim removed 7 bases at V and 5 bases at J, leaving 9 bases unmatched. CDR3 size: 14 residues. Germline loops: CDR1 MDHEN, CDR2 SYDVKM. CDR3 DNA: TGTGCCAGCACGACAGGGGTCATGGGGTATGGCTACACCTTC. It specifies CASTTGVMGYGYTF.

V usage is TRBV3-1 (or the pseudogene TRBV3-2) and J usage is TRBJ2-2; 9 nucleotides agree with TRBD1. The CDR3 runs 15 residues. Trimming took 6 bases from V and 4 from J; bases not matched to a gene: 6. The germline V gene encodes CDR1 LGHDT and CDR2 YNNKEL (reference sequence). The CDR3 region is CASSNRGLGTGELFF. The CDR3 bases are TGTGCCAGCAGTAACAGGGGGCTGGGCACCGGGGAGCTGTTTTTT.